Below are 25 T cell receptor beta chains sequenced from a single sample in a study of blood T cell repertoires in COVID-19. Generated by immunoSEQ multiplex PCR, the TCRdb table keeps only in-frame clones and is missing some. The table lists 55,000 to 75,000 clones, around 81% of them singletons. What was sequenced was peripheral blood. Source of these receptors: a man of 80 years or more with COVID-19, enrolled during active disease.

V and J are TRBV27 and TRBJ1-2, with 8 bases lining up with TRBD1. After removal of 5 bases from V and 3 bases from J, the junction contained 2 bases not matched to a gene. Germline loops: CDR1 MNHEY, CDR2 SMNVEV (reference sequence). The CDR3 length is 13 residues. CDR3 amino acids: CASSLGQDYGYTF. CDR3 DNA: TGTGCCAGCAGTCTGGGACAGGACTATGGCTACACCTTC.

The chain is built from TRBV5-1 and TRBJ1-1, with D possibly matching TRBD1 (6 bases). The CDR3 length is 15 residues. Germline loops: CDR1 SGHRS, CDR2 YFSETQ. The germline V and J ends were trimmed by 0 bases and 3 bases, with 12 bases remaining between them. The CDR3 region has the DNA TGCGCCAGCAGCTTGGGACAGGCAGGATACACTGAAGCTTTCTTT. The encoded protein is CASSLGQAGYTEAFF.

The chain is built from TRBV3-1 (or the pseudogene TRBV3-2) and TRBJ1-1; possibly TRBD1 for D (6 bases). Germline values: CDR1 LGHDT, CDR2 YNNKEL (reference sequence). V lost 5 bases and J lost 3, with 13 bases in between. CDR3 length equals 14 residues. The CDR3 sequence is CASSSRGGDTEAFF. CDR3 DNA: TGTGCCAGCAGCTCCCGGGGGGGCGACACTGAAGCTTTCTTT.

This clone has just a few counts. V usage is TRBV9 and J usage is TRBJ2-1; 9 bases match TRBD2. This CDR3 has 15 residues. Germline V gives CDR1 SGDLS, CDR2 YYNGEE. With V trimmed by 2 bases and J by 2 bases, 2 bases remained unmatched. CDR3 in DNA: TGTGCCAGCAGCGTGACTAGCGGCCCCTACAATGAGCAGTTCTTC. Its protein is CASSVTSGPYNEQFF.

V gene TRBV28 combines with J gene TRBJ2-7, with D possibly matching TRBD2 (5 bases). CDR1 and CDR2 from the germline V gene are MDHEN and SYDVKM. The V and J ends lost 6 bases and 3 bases respectively, with 15 bases between them. This CDR3 has 14 residues. In nucleotides, the CDR3 is TGTGCCAGCAGCAAAACGGGAATCATCTACGAGCAGTACGTC. Translating gives CASSKTGIIYEQYV.

The chain joins TRBV30 to TRBJ1-2, with D possibly matching TRBD1 (5 bases). Germline lookup yields CDR1 GTSNPN and CDR2 SVGIG (reference sequence). The V and J ends lost 3 bases and 4 bases respectively, with 15 bases between them. There are 14 residues in the CDR3. CDR3 DNA sequence: TGTGCCTGGAGAGAATATGACAGCAGCTATGGCTACACCTTC. It is translated as CAWREYDSSYGYTF. Variable domain in full (rest from reference TRBV30 and TRBJ1-2): SQTIHQWPATLVQPVGSPLSLECTVEGTSNPNLYWYRQAAGRGLQLLFYSVGIGQISSEVPQNLSASRPQDRQFILSSKKLLLSDSGFYLCAWREYDSSYGYTFGSGTRLTVV.

The chain recombines TRBV5-5 with TRBJ1-2, with D possibly being TRBD1 (5 bases). V was clipped by 0 bases and J by 4 bases, with 22 bases between them. The CDR3 is made up of 18 amino acids. The V gene's germline CDR1 is SGHKS and CDR2 YYEKEE (reference sequence). The CDR3 loop reads CASSLAVGGSTNSYGYTF. For the CDR3, the DNA is TGTGCCAGCAGCTTGGCCGTGGGGGGATCAACTAACTCCTATGGCTACACCTTC.

The V call is TRBV2, the J call TRBJ1-6, with 8 bases aligning to TRBD1. Germline trimming cut 5 bases from V and 5 bases from J; bases unmatched to any gene: 5. Germline V lookup: CDR1 SNHLY, CDR2 FYNNEI. The CDR3 length is 15 residues. This chain's CDR3 is CASSPTGQDNSPLHF. In DNA, the CDR3 is TGTGCCAGCAGTCCCACGGGACAGGATAATTCACCCCTCCACTTT.

DNA for the CDR3: TGTGCCTGGAGCCGGGGGGGTGAAAAACTGTTTTTT. This translates into CAWSRGGEKLFF. V and J are TRBV30 and TRBJ1-4; maybe TRBD1 (5 bases). The CDR3 consists of 12 residues. The germline V and J ends were trimmed by 3 bases and 7 bases, with 9 bases remaining between them. Looked up from germline, CDR1 is GTSNPN and CDR2 is SVGIG (reference sequence).

The chain has TRBV15 and TRBJ2-3; a weak D match, TRBD2 (6 bases). The germline V gene encodes CDR1 LNHNV and CDR2 YYDKDF (reference sequence). Trimming took 1 base from V and 3 from J, leaving 23 bases between them. The CDR3 totals 19 residues. This CDR3 is CATSRVATVNPSETDTQYF. CDR3 coding DNA: TGTGCCACCAGCAGAGTCGCGACAGTTAATCCTAGCGAGACAGATACGCAGTATTTT.

Here the CDR3 DNA reads TGTGCCACCCAATCCCCGACAGGATCTAACTATGGCTACACCTTC. Translation gives CATQSPTGSNYGYTF. J is TRBJ1-2 and V is TRBV24-1, with D tentatively TRBD1 (6 bases). Germline CDR1 KGHDR, CDR2 SFDVKD. This CDR3 spans 15 amino acids. The ends were cut back, 9 bases at V and 0 bases at J, with 16 bases in the middle.

There are a few counts of this clone. V gene TRBV5-5 combines with J gene TRBJ1-2; D ambiguous. V dropped 0 bases and J dropped 6 bases, with 9 bases sitting between them. This CDR3 has 13 amino acids. From germline, CDR1 is SGHKS and CDR2 YYEKEE (reference sequence). CDR3 nucleotide sequence: TGTGCCAGCAGCTTGGTTGACATTGATGGCTACACCTTC. Protein: CASSLVDIDGYTF.

V is TRBV6-6 and J is TRBJ2-5, with D possibly TRBD1 on 5 matching bases. Trimming left V 2 bases short and J 4 bases short, with 8 bases between. This CDR3 comprises 13 residues. Germline V CDR1 and CDR2: MNHNY, SVGAGI (reference sequence). CDR3 in amino acids: CASSYSRGETQYF. In DNA form, the CDR3 reads TGTGCCAGCAGTTACAGTAGGGGAGAGACCCAGTACTTC.

V usage is TRBV13 and J usage is TRBJ1-5; a weak D match, TRBD1 (5 bases). Germline V gene sequence: CDR1 PRHDT, CDR2 FYEKMQ (reference sequence). Trimming took off 5 bases at V and 4 bases at J, with 12 bases between the two ends. The CDR3 sequence is 14 residues long. The chain's CDR3 is CASSLPGGNQPQHF. The CDR3 DNA sequence: TGTGCCAGCAGCCTCCCGGGGGGAAATCAGCCCCAGCATTTT.

This clone has a handful of counts. V and J are TRBV7-2 and TRBJ2-3; 7 bases agree with TRBD2. The germline V gene encodes CDR1 SGHTA and CDR2 FQGNSA. This CDR3 has 16 amino acids. Trimming removed 2 bases from V and 6 bases from J; junction bases left unmatched: 11. The CDR3 reads CASSLNSGAGGDTQYF. DNA of the CDR3: TGTGCCAGCAGCTTAAACAGCGGGGCCGGGGGTGATACGCAGTATTTT.

The chain is built from TRBV19 and TRBJ2-3; no definite D call. Germline V gives CDR1 LNHDA, CDR2 SQIVND (reference sequence). Between the trimmed V and J ends, which lost 4 bases and 2 bases, there was a span of 4 bases. CDR3 length equals 12 residues. This chain's CDR3 is CASSTNTDTQYF. The CDR3 DNA is TGTGCCAGTAGTACTAACACAGATACGCAGTATTTT.

The rearrangement joins TRBV13 to TRBJ2-4; the D is unclear. Trimming took 5 bases from V and 0 from J, leaving 8 bases between them. This CDR3 has 14 amino acids. The germline V gene encodes CDR1 PRHDT and CDR2 FYEKMQ (reference sequence). The CDR3 DNA reads TGTGCCAGCAGCACAGTTCTAGCCAAAAACATTCAGTACTTC. This translates into CASSTVLAKNIQYF.

J is TRBJ2-7 and V is TRBV6-6; 8 bases match TRBD2. Germline V gives CDR1 MNHNY, CDR2 SVGAGI (reference sequence). CDR3 length equals 14 residues. V trimming: 10 bases; J trimming: 4 bases; junction bases outside the gene matches: 12. Here the CDR3 DNA reads TGTGCCACCCCGGGGGGGCAGCCCAAGTACGAGCAGTACGTC. This gives the protein CATPGGQPKYEQYV.

The J gene is TRBJ1-2, the V gene TRBV28; D is unresolved. The germline V gene encodes CDR1 MDHEN and CDR2 SYDVKM. The CDR3 length is 13 residues. Between the trimmed V and J ends, which lost 8 bases and 5 bases, there was a span of 15 bases. The CDR3 DNA reads as TGTGCCAGCTTCGGAGGGCGCACGTATGGCTACACCTTC. Protein product: CASFGGRTYGYTF.

This chain joins TRBV21-1 and TRBJ2-7; no DNA check was done on the table's D call, TRBD1. TRBV21-1 is assigned pseudogene status. This CDR3 comprises 14 residues. The CDR3 protein is CASSAWDTSYEQYV. CDR3 nucleotide sequence: TGTGCCAGCAGCGCTTGGGACACCTCCTACGAGCAGTACGTC.

The V gene is TRBV10-1, the J gene TRBJ2-1; 9 nucleotides line up with TRBD2. Looked up from germline, CDR1 is WNHNN and CDR2 is SYGVQD (reference sequence). CDR3 length: 15 residues. V trimming: 3 bases; J trimming: 8 bases; junction bases outside the gene matches: 8. CDR3 in amino acids: CASSEDIAGVDEQFF. DNA for the CDR3: TGCGCCAGCAGTGAAGATATAGCGGGAGTGGATGAGCAGTTCTTC.

This chain links TRBV2 with TRBJ1-1; TRBD1 agrees at 7 bases. CDR1 is SNHLY, CDR2 FYNNEI, per germline. The ends lost 9 bases at V and 5 bases at J; junction bases unmatched: 9. The CDR3 totals 13 residues. Here the CDR3 DNA reads TGTGCCAGTCTCGACAGGGTGAGAACTGAAGCTTTCTTT. Amino acids: CASLDRVRTEAFF.

The chain uses TRBV14 and TRBJ2-1, with a weak D call TRBD2 (5 bases). Trimming removed 5 bases from V and 11 bases from J, with 16 bases in between. Germline loops: CDR1 SGHDN, CDR2 FVKESK. The CDR3 runs to 13 residues. The CDR3 reads CASSSLVPSKQFF. The CDR3 DNA is TGTGCCAGCAGCTCACTCGTCCCTAGCAAGCAGTTCTTC. Full variable domain (rest looked up from reference TRBV14 and TRBJ2-1): EAGVTQFPSHSVIEKGQTVTLRCDPISGHDNLYWYRRVMGKEIKFLLHFVKESKQDESGMPNNRFLAERTGGTYSTLKVQPAELEDSGVYFCASSSLVPSKQFFGPGTRLTVL.

The gene calls are TRBV4-1 and TRBJ2-2; possible D gene TRBD1, 6 bases. Germline V CDR1 and CDR2: MGHRA, YSYEKL. V lost 3 bases, J lost 6 bases, and 20 bases lay in between. The CDR3 extends over 17 amino acids. CDR3 nucleotide sequence: TGCGCCAGCAGCCACGATAAGGACAGACTCTCCCCCGGGGAGCTGTTTTTT. It encodes CASSHDKDRLSPGELFF.

This chain uses TRBV6-5 with TRBJ1-4, with a tentative D call TRBD1 (5 bases). V shed 5 bases and J shed 7 bases, with 14 bases lying between them. The CDR3 extends over 14 amino acids. Per the germline V gene, CDR1 is MNHEY and CDR2 is SVGAGI. The CDR3 nucleotides are TGTGCCAGCAGTCAGACAGTCGAGCCTGAAAAACTGTTTTTT. This translates into CASSQTVEPEKLFF.